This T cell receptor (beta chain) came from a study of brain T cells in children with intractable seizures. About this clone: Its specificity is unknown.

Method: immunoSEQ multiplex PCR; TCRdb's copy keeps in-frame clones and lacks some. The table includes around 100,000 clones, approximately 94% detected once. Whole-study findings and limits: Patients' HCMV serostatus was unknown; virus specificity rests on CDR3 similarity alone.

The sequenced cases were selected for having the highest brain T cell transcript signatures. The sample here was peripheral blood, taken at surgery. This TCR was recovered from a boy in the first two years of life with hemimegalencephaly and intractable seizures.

The CDR3 sequence is CASSRGVRETQYF. The DNA of the CDR3 is TGTGCCAGCAGCCGGGGCGTTCGAGAGACCCAGTACTTC. The rearrangement joins TRBV11-2 to TRBJ2-5; D is perhaps TRBD1 or TRBD2 (5 bases each). Trimming left V 5 bases short and J 4 bases short, with 11 bases between. In germline, CDR1 is SGHAT, CDR2 FQNNGV. CDR3 length equals 13 residues.